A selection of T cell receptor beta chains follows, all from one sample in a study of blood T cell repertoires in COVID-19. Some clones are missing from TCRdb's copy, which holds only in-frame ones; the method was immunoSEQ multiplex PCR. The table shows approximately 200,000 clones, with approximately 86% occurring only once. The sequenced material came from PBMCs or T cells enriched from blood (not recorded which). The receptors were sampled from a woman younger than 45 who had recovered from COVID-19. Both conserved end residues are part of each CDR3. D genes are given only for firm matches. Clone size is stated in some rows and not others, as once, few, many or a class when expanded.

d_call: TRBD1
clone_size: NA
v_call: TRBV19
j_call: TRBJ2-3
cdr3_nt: TGTGCCAGTAGTACCGACCCGGGACAGGGGATCACAGATACGCAGTATTTT
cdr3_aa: CASSTDPGQGITDTQYF

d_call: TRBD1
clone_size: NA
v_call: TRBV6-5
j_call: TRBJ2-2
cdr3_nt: TGTGCCAGCAGAAGCGACAGGGTGGCCGGGGAGCTGTTTTTT
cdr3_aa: CASRSDRVAGELFF

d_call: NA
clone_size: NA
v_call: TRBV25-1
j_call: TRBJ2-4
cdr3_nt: TGTGCCAGCAGTGATTGGGGCAGGCCCTTAGCCAAAAACATTCAGTACTTC
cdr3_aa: CASSDWGRPLAKNIQYF

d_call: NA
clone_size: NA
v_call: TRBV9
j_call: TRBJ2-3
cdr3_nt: TGTGCCAGCAGCGTCCACACCACAGATACGCAGTATTTT
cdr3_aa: CASSVHTTDTQYF

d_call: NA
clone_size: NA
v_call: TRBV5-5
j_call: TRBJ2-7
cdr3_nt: TGTGCCAGCAGCTTCCCAGATTCCTACGAGCAGTACTTC
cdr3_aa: CASSFPDSYEQYF

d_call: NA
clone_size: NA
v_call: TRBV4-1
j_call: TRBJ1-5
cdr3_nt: TGCGCCAGCAGCCAAGGGGTACTATATCAGCCCCAGCATTTT
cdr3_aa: CASSQGVLYQPQHF

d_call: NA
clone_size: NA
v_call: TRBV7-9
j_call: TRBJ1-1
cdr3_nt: TGTGCCAGCAGCTCCAACCCCACTTTTGTTGAAGCTTTCTTT
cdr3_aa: CASSSNPTFVEAFF

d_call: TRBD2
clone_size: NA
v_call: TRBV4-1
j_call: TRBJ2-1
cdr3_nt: TGCGCCAGCTATCCGGGGACTAGCGGGGGAGATGAGCAGTTCTTC
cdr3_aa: CASYPGTSGGDEQFF

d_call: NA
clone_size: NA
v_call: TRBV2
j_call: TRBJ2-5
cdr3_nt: TGTGCCAGCAGTGACGGGCTAGGAGGTGGTAGAGAGACCCAGTACTTC
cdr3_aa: CASSDGLGGGRETQYF

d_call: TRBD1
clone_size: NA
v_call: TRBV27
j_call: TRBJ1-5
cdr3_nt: TGTGCCAGCAGTTATACGACCCTGGGAACAGGGGGCCTGTGGCCCCAGCATTTT
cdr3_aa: CASSYTTLGTGGLWPQHF

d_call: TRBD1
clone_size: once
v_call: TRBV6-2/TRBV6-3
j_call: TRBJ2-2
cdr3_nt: TGTGCCAGCAGTTACTCGACAGGGTCCGGGGAGCTGTTTTTT
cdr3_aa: CASSYSTGSGELFF

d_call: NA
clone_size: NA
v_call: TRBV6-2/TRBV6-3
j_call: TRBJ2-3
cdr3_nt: TGTGCCAGCAGCCTAGGGATAGCGGCTTTCACAGATACGCAGTATTTT
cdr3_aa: CASSLGIAAFTDTQYF

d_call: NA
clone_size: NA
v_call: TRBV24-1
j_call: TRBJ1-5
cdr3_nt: TGTGCCACCAGTGATTTTATGGAGGCACAGCCCCAGCATTTT
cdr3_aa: CATSDFMEAQPQHF

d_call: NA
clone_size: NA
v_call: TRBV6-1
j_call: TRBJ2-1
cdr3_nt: TGTGCCAGCAGTGAAATCGGTGAGCAGTTCTTC
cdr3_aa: CASSEIGEQFF

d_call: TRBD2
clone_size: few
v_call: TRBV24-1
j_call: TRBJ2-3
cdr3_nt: TGTGCCACCAGTGATTTAGGGGCCCAGCGGGGGGTCACAGATACGCAGTATTTT
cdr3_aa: CATSDLGAQRGVTDTQYF

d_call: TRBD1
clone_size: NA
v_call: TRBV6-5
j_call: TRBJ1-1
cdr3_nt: TGTGCCAGCAGTTACTCGAGGACAGGAACCAAAGAATTT
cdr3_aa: CASSYSRTGTKEF

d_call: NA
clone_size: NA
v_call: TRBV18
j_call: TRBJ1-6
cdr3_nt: TGTGCCAGCTCACCGGGCCGCCAGAATAATAATTCACCCCTCCACTTT
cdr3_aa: CASSPGRQNNNSPLHF

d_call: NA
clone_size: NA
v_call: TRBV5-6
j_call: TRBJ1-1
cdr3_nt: TGTGCCAGCAGCTTGTTACAGGGCGTCACTGAAGCTTTCTTT
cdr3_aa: CASSLLQGVTEAFF

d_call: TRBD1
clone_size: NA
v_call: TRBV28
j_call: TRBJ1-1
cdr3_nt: TGTGCCATTGTCTCCGGGACAGCGAACACTGAAGCTTTCTTT
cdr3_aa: CAIVSGTANTEAFF

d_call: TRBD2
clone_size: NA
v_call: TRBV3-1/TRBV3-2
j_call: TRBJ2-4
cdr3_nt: TGTGCCAGCAGCCAATCCCGACTAGCGGGGGAATTCGGCATTCAGTACTTC
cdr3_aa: CASSQSRLAGEFGIQYF

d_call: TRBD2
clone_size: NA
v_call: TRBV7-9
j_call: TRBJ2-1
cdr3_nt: TGTGCCAGCACCCCATCCAGCGGGGGGGCCGGGTCTAACAATGAGCAGTTCTTC
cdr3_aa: CASTPSSGGAGSNNEQFF

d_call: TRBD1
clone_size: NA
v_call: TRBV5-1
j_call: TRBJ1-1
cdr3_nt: TGCGCCAGCGGCAACTCGGGACAGATGGGAACTTTCTTT
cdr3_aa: CASGNSGQMGTFF

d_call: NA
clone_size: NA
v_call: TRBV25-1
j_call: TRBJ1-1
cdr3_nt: TGTGCCAGCAGATCAGGGGAGACGGTGAACACTGAAGCTTTCTTT
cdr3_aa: CASRSGETVNTEAFF

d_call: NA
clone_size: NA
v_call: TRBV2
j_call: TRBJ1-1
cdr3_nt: TGTGCCAGCAGTAATACGGTGTCTGAAGCTTTCTTT
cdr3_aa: CASSNTVSEAFF

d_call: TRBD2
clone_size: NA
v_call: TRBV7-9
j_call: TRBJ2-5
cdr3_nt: TGTGCCAGCAGCCATGGACTAGCGGGTTATTCGGAGACCCAGTACTTC
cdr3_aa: CASSHGLAGYSETQYF

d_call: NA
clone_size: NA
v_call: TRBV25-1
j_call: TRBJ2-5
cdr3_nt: TGTGCCAGCGGGGGACTGGGTGGGGACCAAGAGACCCAGTACTTC
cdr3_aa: CASGGLGGDQETQYF

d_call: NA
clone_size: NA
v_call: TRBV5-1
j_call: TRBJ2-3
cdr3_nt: TGCGCCAGCAGGCGGGATCAAAGCACAGATACGCAGTATTTT
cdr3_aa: CASRRDQSTDTQYF

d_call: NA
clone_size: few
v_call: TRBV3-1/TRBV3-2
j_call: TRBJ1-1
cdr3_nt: TGTGCCAGCCGAGGGGGCACTGAAGCTTTCTTT
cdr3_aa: CASRGGTEAFF

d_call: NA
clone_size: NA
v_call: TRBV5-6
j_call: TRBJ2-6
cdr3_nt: TGTGCCAGCAGCTTGGACTTTTCTGGGGCCAACGTCCTGACTTTC
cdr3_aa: CASSLDFSGANVLTF

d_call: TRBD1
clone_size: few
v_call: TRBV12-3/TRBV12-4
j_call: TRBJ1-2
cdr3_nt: TGTGCCAGCAGTCCAGACAGGGAAGGTGGCTACACCTTC
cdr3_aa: CASSPDREGGYTF

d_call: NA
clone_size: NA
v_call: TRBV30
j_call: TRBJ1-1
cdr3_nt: TGCCGGAGACTCACTGAAGCTTTCTTT
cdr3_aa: CRRLTEAFF

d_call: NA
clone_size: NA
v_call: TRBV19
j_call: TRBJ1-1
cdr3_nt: TGTGCCAGTAGTATTCACACGAACACTGAAGCTTTCTTT
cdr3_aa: CASSIHTNTEAFF

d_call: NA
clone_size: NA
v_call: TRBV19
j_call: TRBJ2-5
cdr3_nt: TGTGCCAGTAGTAAACTGACAGGACAAGAGACCCAGTACTTC
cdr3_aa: CASSKLTGQETQYF

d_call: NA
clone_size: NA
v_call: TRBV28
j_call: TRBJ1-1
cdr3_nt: TGTGCCAGCAGTTTGAGGGCAGAGAACACTGAAGCTTTTTTT
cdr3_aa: CASSLRAENTEAFF

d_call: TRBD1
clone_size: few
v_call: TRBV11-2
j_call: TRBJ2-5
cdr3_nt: TGTGCCAGCAGCCCCCAACGGGGCAGGGGGCAGGAGACCCAGTACTTC
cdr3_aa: CASSPQRGRGQETQYF

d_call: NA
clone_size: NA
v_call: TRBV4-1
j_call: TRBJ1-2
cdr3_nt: TGCGCCAGCAGCCCCGACAGAGACTATGGCTACACCTTC
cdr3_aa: CASSPDRDYGYTF

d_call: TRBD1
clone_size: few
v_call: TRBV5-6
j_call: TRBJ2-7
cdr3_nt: TGTGCCAGCAGCTATGGACAGGTTTCCTACGAGCAGTACTTC
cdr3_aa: CASSYGQVSYEQYF

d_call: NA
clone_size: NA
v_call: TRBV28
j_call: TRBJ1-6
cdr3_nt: TGTGCCAGCAGAGCAGGACAGAGGTATAATTCACCCCTCCACTTT
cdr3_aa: CASRAGQRYNSPLHF

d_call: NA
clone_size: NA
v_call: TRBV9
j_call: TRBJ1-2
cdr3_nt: TGTGCCAGCGGAAGGGACTCAGGGAACTATGGCTACACCTTC
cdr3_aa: CASGRDSGNYGYTF

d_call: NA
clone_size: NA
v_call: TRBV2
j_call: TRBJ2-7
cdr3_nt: TGTGCCAGCAGTGATGGGCGGGGATCGGACGAGCAGTACTTC
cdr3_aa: CASSDGRGSDEQYF

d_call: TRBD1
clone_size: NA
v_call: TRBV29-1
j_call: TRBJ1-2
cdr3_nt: TGCAGCGTTGAGGGGACAGGGTTCGGAGGCTACACCTTC
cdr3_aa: CSVEGTGFGGYTF